The rows below give T cell receptor beta chains drawn from one sample of a study of blood T cell repertoires in COVID-19. Assay used: immunoSEQ multiplex PCR; TCRdb lists only in-frame clones, some missing. The repertoire holds around 300,000 clones, with under 90% as singletons. Sequenced sample: PBMCs or T cells enriched from blood (not recorded which). The receptors were sampled from a woman aged 55 to 70 who had recovered from COVID-19. The CDR3 runs from the conserved cysteine through the conserved F or W. The D gene is left open where the match is weak. The size entry is marked missing in some rows and otherwise reads once, few, many or a size class.

D gene	V gene	J gene	clone size	CDR3 protein	CDR3 DNA
TRBD1	TRBV15	TRBJ2-5	-	CATSAIQGRRETQYF	TGTGCCACCAGCGCCATACAGGGGCGACGGGAGACCCAGTACTTC
TRBD1	TRBV18	TRBJ2-7	-	CASSLGQGATLSSYEQYF	TGTGCCAGCTCACTAGGACAGGGGGCAACCCTAAGCTCCTACGAGCAGTACTTC
-	TRBV7-8	TRBJ1-2	-	CASSPSLNYGYTF	TGTGCCAGCAGCCCGAGCCTTAACTATGGCTACACCTTC
-	TRBV5-8	TRBJ1-2	-	CASSLVGANYGYTF	TGTGCCAGCAGCTTGGTCGGGGCTAACTATGGCTACACCTTC
-	TRBV5-1	TRBJ1-6	-	CASSSSPPTAGYSPLHF	TGCGCCAGCAGCTCGTCCCCCCCGACAGCCGGATATTCACCCCTCCACTTT
-	TRBV20-1	TRBJ2-7	-	CSASSGHEQYF	TGCAGTGCTAGCTCGGGTCACGAGCAGTACTTC
-	TRBV29-1	TRBJ2-1	-	CSVEDSRQFF	TGCAGCGTTGAAGATTCTCGGCAGTTCTTC
TRBD1	TRBV7-3	TRBJ2-2	-	CASSLTGFDTGELFF	TGTGCCAGCAGCTTGACAGGGTTCGACACCGGGGAGCTGTTTTTT
TRBD2	TRBV7-8	TRBJ2-3	-	CASSSLPGLADTDTQYF	TGTGCCAGCAGCTCCCTACCGGGACTAGCGGACACAGATACGCAGTATTTT
TRBD1	TRBV5-5	TRBJ2-5	few	CASSVTGAGKETQYF	TGTGCCAGCAGCGTAACAGGGGCCGGTAAAGAGACCCAGTACTTC
TRBD2	TRBV6-4	TRBJ2-1	-	CASSLGPGLAGEQFF	TGTGCCAGCAGCCTTGGGCCGGGACTAGCGGGGGAGCAGTTCTTC
-	TRBV5-1	TRBJ2-1	-	CASSLLGRYNEQFF	TGCGCCAGCAGCCTGCTGGGGCGTTACAATGAGCAGTTCTTC
-	TRBV28	TRBJ1-2	-	CASSLRPPRGGYTF	TGTGCCAGCAGTTTACGACCCCCTCGGGGGGGCTACACCTTC
TRBD2	TRBV13	TRBJ2-7	-	CASSSEAWTSGSSYEQYF	TGTGCCAGCAGCTCGGAAGCCTGGACTAGCGGGAGTTCGTACGAGCAGTACTTC
TRBD2	TRBV5-1	TRBJ2-7	-	CASSRTSGAYEQYF	TGCGCCAGCAGCCGTACTAGCGGGGCGTACGAGCAGTACTTC